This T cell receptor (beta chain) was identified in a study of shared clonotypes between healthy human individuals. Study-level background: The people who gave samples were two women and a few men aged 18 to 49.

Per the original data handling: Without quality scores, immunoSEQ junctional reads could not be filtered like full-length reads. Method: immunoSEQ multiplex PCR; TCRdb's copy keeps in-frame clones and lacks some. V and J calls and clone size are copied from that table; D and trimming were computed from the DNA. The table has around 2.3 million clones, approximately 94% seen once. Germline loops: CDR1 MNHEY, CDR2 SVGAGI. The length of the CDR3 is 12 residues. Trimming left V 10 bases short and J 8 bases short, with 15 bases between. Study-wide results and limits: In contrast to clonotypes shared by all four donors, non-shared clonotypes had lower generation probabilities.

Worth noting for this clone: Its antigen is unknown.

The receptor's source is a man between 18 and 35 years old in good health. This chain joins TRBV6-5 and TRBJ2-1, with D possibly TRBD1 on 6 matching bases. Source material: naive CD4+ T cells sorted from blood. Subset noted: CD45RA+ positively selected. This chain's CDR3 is CATRGSSDEQFF. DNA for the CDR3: TGTGCCACCAGGGGTTCTTCGGATGAGCAGTTCTTC.